This T cell receptor beta chain is from a study of CD8+CD57+ T cells in acquired aplastic anemia. Both TCR beta VDJ combination and CDR3 sequence profiling were carried out. Genomic DNA was the template for this profiling. TCRdb processed the reads anew with MiXCR; each CDR3 protein has one entry. The sample has some 200,000 distinct CDR3 sequences; roughly half are singletons. Patients who underwent sequencing had shown CD8+CD57+ cell expansion by flow cytometry. This clonotype was detected ten times or more. Deletions cut 4 bases from V and 0 bases from J, with 13 bases between. The CDR3 totals 15 residues. Germline-derived CDR1 and CDR2 are SGHNT and YENEEA.

The clonotype comes from a human donor with aplastic anemia. The V call is TRBV11-3, the J call TRBJ2-7; D remains ambiguous. The sample taken for sequencing was sorted CD4+, CD8+, or CD8+CD57+ T cells (not recorded which) from PBMCs. The DNA of the CDR3 is TGTGCCAGCAGCTCTTGGGCGGATAACTCCTACGAGCAGTACTTC. The encoded protein is CASSSWADNSYEQYF. Complete variable domain (other parts from reference TRBV11-3 and TRBJ2-7): EAGVVQSPRYKIIEKKQPVAFWCNPISGHNTLYWYLQNLGQGPELLIRYENEEAVDDSQLPKDRFSAERLKGVDSTLKIQPAELGDSAVYLCASSSWADNSYEQYFGPGTRLTVT.